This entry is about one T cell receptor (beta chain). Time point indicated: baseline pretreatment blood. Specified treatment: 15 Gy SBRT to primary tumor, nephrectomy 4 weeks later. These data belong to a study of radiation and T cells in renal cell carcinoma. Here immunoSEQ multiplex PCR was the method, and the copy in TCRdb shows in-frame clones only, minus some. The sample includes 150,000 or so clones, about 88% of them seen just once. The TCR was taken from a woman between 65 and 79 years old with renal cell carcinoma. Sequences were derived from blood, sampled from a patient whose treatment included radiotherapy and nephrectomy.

The CDR3 nucleotides read TGTGCCAGCTCACTCACCGGGACGAACATGAACACTGAAGCTTTCTTT. Protein product: CASSLTGTNMNTEAFF. This chain connects TRBV18 to TRBJ1-1, with D possibly matching TRBD1 (5 bases). The CDR3 has 16 residues. CDR1 and CDR2 (germline): KGHSH, LQKENI. Trimming took 4 bases from V and 0 from J, leaving 15 bases between them.